Shown below are 8 T cell receptor beta chains from a single sample sequenced in a study of blood T cell repertoires in COVID-19. Assay used: immunoSEQ multiplex PCR; TCRdb lists only in-frame clones, some missing. The sample shows 250,000 or so clones, about 89% of them seen only once. The sequenced sample consisted of peripheral blood. These receptors were collected from a woman in her thirties or forties who had recovered from COVID-19.

The rearrangement uses TRBV7-2 and TRBJ2-2; 7 bases agree with TRBD1. Trimming took 5 bases from V and 4 from J; bases not matched to a gene: 7. The CDR3 runs 15 residues. The germline V gene has CDR1 SGHTA and CDR2 FQGNSA. The CDR3 DNA reads as TGTGCCAGCAGCACCCGGGACAGCCTCACCGGGGAGCTGTTTTTT. Amino acids: CASSTRDSLTGELFF.

The chain combines TRBV5-6 with TRBJ2-7; a possible D gene is TRBD1 (6 bases). From germline, CDR1 is SGHDT and CDR2 YYEEEE. V shed 5 bases and J shed 1 base, with 13 bases lying between them. This CDR3 has 14 residues. Here the CDR3 DNA reads TGTGCCAGCAGTATTGGGCAGGGGTCCTACGAGCAGTACTTC. It encodes CASSIGQGSYEQYF.

V is TRBV7-2 and J is TRBJ2-4, with D perhaps TRBD2 (6 bases). The V gene lost 5 bases and the J gene lost 11 bases, with 16 bases spanning the gap. The CDR3 runs 13 residues. The germline V gene has CDR1 SGHTA and CDR2 FQGNSA. CDR3 bases: TGTGCCAGCAGCCCCCCCTGGGGGACTTTTCAGTACTTC. Translating it yields CASSPPWGTFQYF. Looking up the rest from reference TRBV7-2 and TRBJ2-4 gives the full variable domain: GAGVSQSPSNKVTEKGKDVELRCDPISGHTALYWYRQSLGQGLEFLIYFQGNSAPDKSGLPSDRFSAERTGGSVSTLTIQRTQQEDSAVYLCASSPPWGTFQYFGAGTRLSVL.

This clone was recorded once. The chain combines TRBV27 with TRBJ2-7, with 11 bases identical to TRBD1. The CDR3 consists of 15 residues. The germline V gene has CDR1 MNHEY and CDR2 SMNVEV (reference sequence). V was pared by 6 bases and J by 3 bases, with 7 bases of the junction left unmatched. CDR3 sequence reads: CASRQKDRGLYEQYF. CDR3 in DNA: TGTGCCAGCAGACAAAAGGACAGGGGGCTCTACGAGCAGTACTTC.

This chain uses TRBV7-6 with TRBJ2-7; 7 bases are shared with TRBD2. Germline CDR1 reads SGHVS; CDR2 reads FNYEAQ. V shed 1 base and J 2 bases; nucleotides not matched to a gene: 5. This CDR3 has 15 residues. For the CDR3, the DNA is TGTGCCAGCAGCTTAGGGGAGGGCAGCCCCTACGAGCAGTACTTC. It codes for CASSLGEGSPYEQYF. Drawing the rest from reference TRBV7-6 and TRBJ2-7, the complete variable domain is GAGVSQSPRYKVTKRGQDVALRCDPISGHVSLYWYRQALGQGPEFLTYFNYEAQQDKSGLPNDRFSAERPEGSISTLTIQRTEQRDSAMYRCASSLGEGSPYEQYFGPGTRLTVT.

J is TRBJ2-1 and V is TRBV18, with TRBD1 matching 8 bases. Germline CDR1 KGHSH, CDR2 LQKENI. The J segment lost 2 bases and the V segment lost 3 bases, leaving 3 bases of the junction unmatched. The CDR3 is 15 residues long. The CDR3 sequence is CASSPDRDTYNEQFF. The CDR3 nucleotides are TGTGCCAGCTCACCGGACAGGGACACCTACAATGAGCAGTTCTTC.

The genes are TRBV6-5 and TRBJ1-2; 9 bases align to TRBD1. Germline-derived CDR1 and CDR2 are MNHEY and SVGAGI. CDR3 length: 13 residues. V dropped 6 bases and J dropped 5; count of bases not matched to a gene: 4. Here the CDR3 reads CASSRDREYGYTF. DNA of the CDR3: TGTGCCAGCAGCCGGGACAGGGAATATGGCTACACCTTC.

This chain uses TRBV30 with TRBJ1-2; 12 nucleotides line up with TRBD1. Germline CDR1 and CDR2: GTSNPN and SVGIG (reference sequence). This CDR3 is built from 15 residues. The V and J ends lost 3 bases and 7 bases, in that order; junction bases with no gene match: 9. The CDR3 here is CAWSRPGQGAFGYTF. Here the CDR3 DNA reads TGTGCCTGGAGCCGGCCGGGACAGGGGGCATTTGGCTACACCTTC.